This TCR beta chain was obtained from a study of shared clonotypes between healthy human individuals. CD45RO-negative, CCR7-selected cells formed the naive CD8 fraction, which excluded terminally differentiated effector memory CD45RA+ cells. Germline lookup yields CDR1 MNHEY and CDR2 SMNVEV (reference sequence). Trimming pared 10 bases from V and 0 bases from J, leaving 16 bases between. The CDR3 is 14 amino acids. Sequencing was performed with immunoSEQ multiplex PCR; in TCRdb, only in-frame clones are kept and a portion is missing. This table holds around 1.9 million clones, just over 90% found once.

This clonotype was obtained from a man younger than 35 in good health. Some clones in this sample may be carry-over from other donors' samples. V gene TRBV27 combines with J gene TRBJ2-7; the D gene is possibly TRBD1 (5 bases). The sample consisted of naive CD8+ T cells from PBMCs. The CDR3 protein is CATRWTTSSYEQYF. The CDR3 DNA reads TGTGCCACAAGATGGACAACCAGCTCCTACGAGCAGTACTTC.